The entry below gives a single TCR beta chain sequence along with its context. As yet, its antigen is unknown. The CDR3 is made up of 11 amino acids. Germline values: CDR1 SGHAT, CDR2 FQNNGV. The V end lost 5 bases, the J end lost 8 bases, and 10 bases lay between the germline ends. People with hyperthyroidism were aged 18 to 65 and newly diagnosed, under 2 months' duration. It was on clinical symptoms, serum thyroxine, TRAb, thyroid ultrasound and orbital computed tomography that diagnosis relied. TCR beta CDR3 regions were amplified from RNA transcripts. The workflow started with a first-round RT-PCR run with HTBI primers and then moved on to a second-round multiplex PCR. TCRdb reprocessed the multiplex PCR reads with MiXCR, giving one entry per CDR3 protein. The repertoire holds about 380,000 distinct CDR3 sequences, with 15% as singletons. This record comes from a study of Graves' ophthalmopathy and Graves' hyperthyroidism. General observations from the study: Among expanded thyroid clonotypes above 0.001 frequency, most also occurred in blood.

V and J are TRBV11-2 and TRBJ2-7, with D unclear. Sequencing used peripheral blood. The clonotype was recovered from a woman under 30 with stable Graves' hyperthyroidism. CDR3 sequence: CASSITSKQYF. In DNA form, the CDR3 reads TGTGCCAGCAGCATAACGTCCAAGCAGTACTTC.